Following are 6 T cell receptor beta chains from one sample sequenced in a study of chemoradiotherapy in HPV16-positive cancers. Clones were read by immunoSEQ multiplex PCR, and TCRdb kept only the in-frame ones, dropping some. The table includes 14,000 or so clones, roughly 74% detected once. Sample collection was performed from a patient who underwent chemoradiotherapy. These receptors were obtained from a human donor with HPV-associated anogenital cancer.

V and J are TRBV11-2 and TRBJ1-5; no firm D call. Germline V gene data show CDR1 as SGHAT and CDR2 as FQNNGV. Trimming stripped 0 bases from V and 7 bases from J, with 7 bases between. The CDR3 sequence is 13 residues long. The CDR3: CASSLDFGQPQHF. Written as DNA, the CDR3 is TGTGCCAGCAGCTTAGATTTCGGACAGCCCCAGCATTTT.

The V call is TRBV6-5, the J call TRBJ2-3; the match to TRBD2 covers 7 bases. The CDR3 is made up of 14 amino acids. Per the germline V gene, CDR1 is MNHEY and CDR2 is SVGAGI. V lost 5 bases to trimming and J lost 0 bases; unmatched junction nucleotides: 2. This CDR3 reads CASSDSGSTDTQYF. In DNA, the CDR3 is TGTGCCAGCAGTGATAGCGGGAGCACAGATACGCAGTATTTT.

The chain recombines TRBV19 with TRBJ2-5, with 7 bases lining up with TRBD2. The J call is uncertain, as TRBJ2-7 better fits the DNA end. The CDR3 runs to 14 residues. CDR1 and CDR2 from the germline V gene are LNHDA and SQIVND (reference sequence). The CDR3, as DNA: TGTGCCAGTTCCTGGGGGGGAGGCTCCTACGAGCAGTACTTC. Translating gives CASSWGGGSYEQYF.

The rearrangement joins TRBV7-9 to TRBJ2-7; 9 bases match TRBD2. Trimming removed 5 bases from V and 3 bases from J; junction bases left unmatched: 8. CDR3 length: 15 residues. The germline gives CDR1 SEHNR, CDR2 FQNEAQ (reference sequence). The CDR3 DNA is TGTGCCAGCAGCCGGGTGACTAGCGGAGTCTACGAGCAGTACTTC. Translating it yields CASSRVTSGVYEQYF.

CDR3: CSVGGLAADTQYF. The CDR3 DNA follows: TGCAGCGTTGGGGGACTAGCAGCAGATACGCAGTATTTT. V and J are TRBV29-1 and TRBJ2-3, with 9 bases lining up with TRBD2. In germline, CDR1 is SQVTM, CDR2 ANQGSEA. The CDR3 loop spans 13 amino acids. Trimming at V came to 4 bases and at J to 4 bases, leaving 3 bases not matched to a gene.

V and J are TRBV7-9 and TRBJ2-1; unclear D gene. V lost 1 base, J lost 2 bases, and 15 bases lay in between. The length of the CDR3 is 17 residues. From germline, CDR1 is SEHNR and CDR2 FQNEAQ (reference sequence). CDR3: CASSLGTGLTAYNEQFF. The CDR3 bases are TGTGCCAGCAGCTTAGGGACCGGCTTAACTGCCTACAATGAGCAGTTCTTC.